This TCR beta chain is drawn from a study of blood T cell repertoires in COVID-19. Across the whole study: Acute and convalescent COVID-19 specimens originated in the United States, Italy and Spain. Sources were T cells, B-cell-depleted T cells, or PBMCs; the material itself was cDNA or gDNA.

Methods used by the authors: Estimation of nucleated cell counts was performed using reference gene primer amplification. Using immunoSEQ multiplex PCR, the repertoire was profiled, and TCRdb retains in-frame clones only, with some absent. That table is the source of V, J and clone size, and D and trimming were worked out from the DNA. Of approximately 70,000 clones listed, 70% to 80% are singletons. CDR3 size: 15 residues. V lost 7 bases and J lost 6; bases outside the gene matches: 10. From germline, CDR1 is GTSNPN and CDR2 SVGIG (reference sequence). The clonotype originates from a woman at least 80 years old with active or convalescent COVID-19. The chain is built from TRBV30 and TRBJ2-2; 11 bases fit TRBD2. The sample consisted of peripheral blood. CDR3 coding DNA: TGTGCCTTAAATAGCGGGAGGGCCAATTCCGGGGAGCTGTTTTTT. This codes for CALNSGRANSGELFF.